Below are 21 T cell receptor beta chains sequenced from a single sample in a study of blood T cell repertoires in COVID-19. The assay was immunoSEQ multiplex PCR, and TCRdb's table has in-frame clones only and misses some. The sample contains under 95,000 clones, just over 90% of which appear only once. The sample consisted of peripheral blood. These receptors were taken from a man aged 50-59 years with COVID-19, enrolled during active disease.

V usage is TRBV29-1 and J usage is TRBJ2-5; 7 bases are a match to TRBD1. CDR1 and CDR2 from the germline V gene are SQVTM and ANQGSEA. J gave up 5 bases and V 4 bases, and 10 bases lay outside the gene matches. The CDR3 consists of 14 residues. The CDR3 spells CSVGGQEFGETQYF. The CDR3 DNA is TGCAGCGTTGGAGGACAGGAGTTTGGGGAGACCCAGTACTTC.

CDR3 sequence: CASTKSREQFF. The CDR3 DNA sequence: TGTGCCAGCACCAAGTCCCGTGAGCAGTTCTTC. The chain couples TRBV7-9 to TRBJ2-1; D not certain. This CDR3 spans 11 amino acids. Germline values: CDR1 SEHNR, CDR2 FQNEAQ (reference sequence). V was pared by 7 bases and J by 9 bases, with 10 bases between. Full variable domain (remainder filled in from reference TRBV7-9 and TRBJ2-1): DTGVSQNPRHKITKRGQNVTFRCDPISEHNRLYWYRQTLGQGPEFLTYFQNEAQLEKSRLLSDRFSAERPKGSFSTLEIQRTEQGDSAMYLCASTKSREQFFGPGTRLTVL.

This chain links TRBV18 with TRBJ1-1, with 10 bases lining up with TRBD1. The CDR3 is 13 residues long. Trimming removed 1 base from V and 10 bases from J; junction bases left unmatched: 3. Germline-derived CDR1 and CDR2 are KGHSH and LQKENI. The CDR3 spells CASSPQGDRGAFF. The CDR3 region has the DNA TGTGCCAGCTCACCACAAGGGGACAGGGGAGCTTTCTTT.

For the CDR3, the DNA is TGTGCCAGCAGTGACGGAGGGGCGAATACGCAGTATTTT. Amino acid sequence: CASSDGGANTQYF. The chain recombines TRBV6-1 with TRBJ2-3; perhaps TRBD2 as D (6 bases). V lost 3 bases, J lost 7 bases, and 11 bases lay in between. This CDR3 contains 13 residues. From germline, CDR1 is MNHNS and CDR2 SASEGT.

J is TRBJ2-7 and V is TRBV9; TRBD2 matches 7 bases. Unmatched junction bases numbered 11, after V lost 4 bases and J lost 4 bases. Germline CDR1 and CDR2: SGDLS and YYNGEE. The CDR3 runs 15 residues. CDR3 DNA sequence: TGTGCCAGCAGCCCCAGGGAGGGACTAACTTACGAGCAGTACTTC. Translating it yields CASSPREGLTYEQYF.

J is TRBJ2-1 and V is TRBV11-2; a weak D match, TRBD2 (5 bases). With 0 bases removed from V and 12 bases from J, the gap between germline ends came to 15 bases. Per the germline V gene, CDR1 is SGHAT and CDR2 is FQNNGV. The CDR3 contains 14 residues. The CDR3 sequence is CASSLDRTAAVQFF. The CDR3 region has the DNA TGTGCCAGCAGCTTAGATCGGACTGCCGCCGTGCAGTTCTTC.

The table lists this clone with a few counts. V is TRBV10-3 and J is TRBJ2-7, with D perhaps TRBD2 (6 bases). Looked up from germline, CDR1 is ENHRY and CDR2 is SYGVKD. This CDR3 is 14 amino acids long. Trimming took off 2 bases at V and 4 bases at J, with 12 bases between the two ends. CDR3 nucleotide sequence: TGTGCCATCAGTGAGCGAGGGGACTTTTACGAGCAGTACTTC. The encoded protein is CAISERGDFYEQYF.

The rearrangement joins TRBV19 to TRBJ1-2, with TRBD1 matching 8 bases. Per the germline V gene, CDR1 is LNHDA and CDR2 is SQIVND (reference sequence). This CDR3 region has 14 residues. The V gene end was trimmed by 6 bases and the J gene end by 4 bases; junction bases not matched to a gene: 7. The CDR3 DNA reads TGTGCCAGTAGAGGACAGGGACACGGCTATGGCTACACCTTC. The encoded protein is CASRGQGHGYGYTF.

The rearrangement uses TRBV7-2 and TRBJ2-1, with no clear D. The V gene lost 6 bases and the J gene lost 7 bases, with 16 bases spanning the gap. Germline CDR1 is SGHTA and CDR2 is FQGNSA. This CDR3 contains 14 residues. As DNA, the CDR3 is TGTGCCAGCAGTCTTGGGCTACCAATAAATGAGCAGTTCTTC. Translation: CASSLGLPINEQFF.

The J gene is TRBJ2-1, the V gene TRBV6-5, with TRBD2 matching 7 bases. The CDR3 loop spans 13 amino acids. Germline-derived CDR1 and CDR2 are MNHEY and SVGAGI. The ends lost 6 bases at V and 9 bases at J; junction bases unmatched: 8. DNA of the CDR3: TGTGCCAGCAGCACGGGGGGTAGCGGTGAGCAGTTCTTC. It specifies CASSTGGSGEQFF.

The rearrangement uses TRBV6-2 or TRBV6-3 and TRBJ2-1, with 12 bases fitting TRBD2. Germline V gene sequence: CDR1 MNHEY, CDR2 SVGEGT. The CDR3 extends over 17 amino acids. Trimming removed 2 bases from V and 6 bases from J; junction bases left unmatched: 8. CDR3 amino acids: CASSYPLAGGVGNEQFF. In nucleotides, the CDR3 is TGTGCCAGCAGTTACCCCCTAGCGGGAGGGGTAGGCAATGAGCAGTTCTTC.

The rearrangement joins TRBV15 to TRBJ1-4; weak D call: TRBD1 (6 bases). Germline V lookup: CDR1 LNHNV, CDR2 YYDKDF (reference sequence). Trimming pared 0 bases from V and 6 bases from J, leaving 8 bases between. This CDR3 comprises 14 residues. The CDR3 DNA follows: TGTGCCACCAGCAGAGATGGGGGCGATGAAAAACTGTTTTTT. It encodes CATSRDGGDEKLFF.

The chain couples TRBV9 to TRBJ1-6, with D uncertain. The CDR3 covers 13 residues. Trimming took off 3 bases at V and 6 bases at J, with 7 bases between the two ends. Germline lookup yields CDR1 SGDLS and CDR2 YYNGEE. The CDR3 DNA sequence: TGTGCCAGCAGCGCCCTCCCTAATTCACCCCTCCACTTT. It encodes CASSALPNSPLHF.

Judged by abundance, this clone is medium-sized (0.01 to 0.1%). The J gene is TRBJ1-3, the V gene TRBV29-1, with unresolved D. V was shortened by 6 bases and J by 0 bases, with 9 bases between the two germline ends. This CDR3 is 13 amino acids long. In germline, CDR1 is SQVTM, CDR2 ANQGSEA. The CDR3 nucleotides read TGCAGCGTCCGGGTCTTCTCTGGAAACACCATATATTTT. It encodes CSVRVFSGNTIYF.

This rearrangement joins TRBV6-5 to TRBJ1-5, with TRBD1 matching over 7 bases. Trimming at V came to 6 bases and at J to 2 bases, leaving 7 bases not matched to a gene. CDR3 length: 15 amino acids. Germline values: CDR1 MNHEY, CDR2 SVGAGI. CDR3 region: CASRGTAVGNQPQHF. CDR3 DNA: TGTGCCAGCAGGGGGACAGCGGTGGGCAATCAGCCCCAGCATTTT.

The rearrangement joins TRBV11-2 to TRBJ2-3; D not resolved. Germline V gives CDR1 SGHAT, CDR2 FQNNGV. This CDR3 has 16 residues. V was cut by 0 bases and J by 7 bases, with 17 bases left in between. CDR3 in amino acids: CASSLDRLGVVYTQYF. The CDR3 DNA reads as TGTGCCAGCAGCTTAGACCGACTTGGAGTGGTGTATACGCAGTATTTT. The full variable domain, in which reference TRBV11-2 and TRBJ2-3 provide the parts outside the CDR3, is EAGVAQSPRYKIIEKRQSVAFWCNPISGHATLYWYQQILGQGPKLLIQFQNNGVVDDSQLPKDRFSAERLKGVDSTLKIQPAKLEDSAVYLCASSLDRLGVVYTQYFGPGTRLTVL.

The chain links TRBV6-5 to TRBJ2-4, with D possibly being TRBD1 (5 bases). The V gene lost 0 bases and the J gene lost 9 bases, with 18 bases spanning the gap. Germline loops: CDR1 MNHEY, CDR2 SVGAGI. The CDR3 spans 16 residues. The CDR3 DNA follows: TGTGCCAGCAGTTACTCCCCAGACAGTCCGGAACTCATTCAGTACTTC. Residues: CASSYSPDSPELIQYF.

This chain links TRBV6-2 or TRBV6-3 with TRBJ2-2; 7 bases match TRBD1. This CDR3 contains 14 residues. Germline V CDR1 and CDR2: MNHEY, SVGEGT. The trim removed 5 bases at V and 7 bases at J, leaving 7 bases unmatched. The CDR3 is CASSGQGEGGELFF. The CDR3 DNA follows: TGTGCCAGCAGTGGGCAGGGGGAAGGCGGGGAGCTGTTTTTT.

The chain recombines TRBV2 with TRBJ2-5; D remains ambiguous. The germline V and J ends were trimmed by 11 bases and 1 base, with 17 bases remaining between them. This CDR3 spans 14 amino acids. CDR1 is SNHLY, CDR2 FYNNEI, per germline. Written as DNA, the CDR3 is TGTGCCTCCAGACCAGCGAGCGCCCAAGAGACCCAGTACTTC. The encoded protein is CASRPASAQETQYF.

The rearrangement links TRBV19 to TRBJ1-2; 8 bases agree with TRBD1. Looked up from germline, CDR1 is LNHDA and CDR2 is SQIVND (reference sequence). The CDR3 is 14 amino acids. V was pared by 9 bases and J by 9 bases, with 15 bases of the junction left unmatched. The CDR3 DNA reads TGTGCCAGCTCGATGGGACAGGCCGTGGCTCGCTACACCTTC. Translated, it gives CASSMGQAVARYTF.

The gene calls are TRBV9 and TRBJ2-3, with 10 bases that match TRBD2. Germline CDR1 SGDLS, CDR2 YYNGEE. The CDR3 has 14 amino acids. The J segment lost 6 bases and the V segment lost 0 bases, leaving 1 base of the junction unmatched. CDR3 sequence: CASSVVAGGDTQYF. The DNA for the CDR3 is TGTGCCAGCAGCGTAGTAGCGGGAGGCGATACGCAGTATTTT. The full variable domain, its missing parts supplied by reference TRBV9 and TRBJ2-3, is DSGVTQTPKHLITATGQRVTLRCSPRSGDLSVYWYQQSLDQGLQFLIQYYNGEERAKGNILERFSAQQFPDLHSELNLSSLELGDSALYFCASSVVAGGDTQYFGPGTRLTVL.